This TCR beta chain was retrieved from a study of cytomegalovirus exposure and HLA in healthy donors. For the study at large: Early released data had approximately 86 million unique TCRs, all coming from HLA-typed donors. Study-level results: As was reported, the HLA-A and HLA-B alleles of most subjects were accurately predicted from TCR beta sequences. A later analysis linked a missense variant in DCLRE1C to the trimming of TCR beta V and J genes. In a later analysis, specific HLA alleles were associated with approximately 16,000 TCR beta sequences at a 0.05 false discovery rate.

Germline V CDR1 and CDR2: MNHEY, SVGAGI. Trimming shortened V by 5 bases and J by 10 bases, and 15 bases separated the two germline ends. CDR3 length: 14 amino acids. The PCR was carried out with 60 Vbeta primers and 13 Jbeta primers. Only in-frame clones appear in the TCRdb table, and some are missing; sequencing was by immunoSEQ multiplex PCR. The data contain 70,000 to 100,000 clones, approximately 60% of them seen just once; the ten biggest clones take up about a fifth. Points on this clone: Its antigen is as yet unknown.

The source of this sequence is a woman aged 45-60 years in good health and CMV-seropositive. This chain joins TRBV6-5 and TRBJ1-6, with a tentative D call TRBD1 (5 bases). Source material: PBMCs. DNA for the CDR3: TGTGCCAGCAGTGTCGTAGGGGATCGATCACCCCTCCACTTT. This gives the protein CASSVVGDRSPLHF.